This passage covers 31 T cell receptor beta chains from one sample sequenced in a study of response to subunit inactivated influenza vaccine. TCRdb processed the RT-PCR reads anew with MiXCR; each CDR3 protein has one entry. Counted here are over 750,000 distinct CDR3 sequences, around 21% occurring once; the ten biggest clones make up about 10%. Sequenced material: PBMCs from blood, taken about 5 days after vaccination. The receptors were sampled from a man aged 50 or older who received an inactivated influenza vaccine.

The rearrangement joins TRBV9 to TRBJ2-2; perhaps TRBD1 as D (6 bases). The V end lost 4 bases, the J end lost 1 base, and 14 bases lay between the germline ends. The CDR3 is 16 residues long. From germline, CDR1 is SGDLS and CDR2 YYNGEE. The CDR3 nucleotides read TGTGCCAGCAGCCCAGGGGAATTTCGGAACACCGGGGAGCTGTTTTTT. Its translation is CASSPGEFRNTGELFF.

This chain links TRBV12-3 or TRBV12-4 with TRBJ1-1; no definite D call. The CDR3 is 14 amino acids. Trimming took 1 base from V and 4 from J, leaving 10 bases between them. The CDR3 nucleotides read TGTGCCAGCAGTTTAGACAGAACGGTCACTGAAGCTTTCTTT. Protein sequence: CASSLDRTVTEAFF.

This clonotype was seen repeatedly, ten times or more. V and J are TRBV29-1 and TRBJ2-7; D possibly corresponds to TRBD1 (6 bases). V was clipped by 4 bases and J by 4 bases, with 14 bases between them. This CDR3 spans 13 amino acids. Germline CDR1 and CDR2: SQVTM and ANQGSEA. The CDR3 DNA reads TGCAGCGTTGCAATAACTCAGGGGTACGAGCAGTACTTC. It codes for CSVAITQGYEQYF.

The V and J genes are TRBV29-1 and TRBJ2-7; either TRBD1 or TRBD2 may supply D (5 bases each). Trimming took 3 bases from V and 3 from J, leaving 12 bases between them. The germline CDR1 and CDR2 sequences are SQVTM and ANQGSEA. The CDR3 spans 13 residues. The CDR3 spells CSVEVGGFYEQYF. The CDR3 nucleotides read TGCAGCGTTGAGGTTGGGGGATTCTACGAGCAGTACTTC.

This clonotype was counted ten times or more. The chain has TRBV28 and TRBJ2-1; 13 bases agree with TRBD2. V was pared by 7 bases and J by 8 bases, with 5 bases of the junction left unmatched. Germline loops: CDR1 MDHEN, CDR2 SYDVKM. The CDR3 consists of 14 residues. DNA of the CDR3: TGTGCCAGCATACTAGCGGGAGGGCCCGATGAGCAGTTCTTC. It codes for CASILAGGPDEQFF.

This clonotype was picked up many times. V usage is TRBV6-1 and J usage is TRBJ2-7; TRBD1 aligns across 8 bases. This CDR3 has 17 amino acids. Germline assignment: CDR1 MNHNS and CDR2 SASEGT. Trimming removed 5 bases from V and 3 bases from J; junction bases left unmatched: 15. The CDR3 DNA is TGTGCCAGCAGTACCATTCTACAGGGGGTGCCTTTCTACGAGCAGTACTTC. It translates to CASSTILQGVPFYEQYF.

This clonotype was seen only once. This sequence joins TRBV7-9 and TRBJ1-2; D remains unclear. The CDR3 length is 15 residues. V was cut by 1 base and J by 0 bases, with 9 bases left in between. Germline-derived CDR1 and CDR2 are SEHNR and FQNEAQ (reference sequence). The CDR3 sequence is CASSLESSPNYGYTF. DNA for the CDR3: TGTGCCAGCAGCTTAGAGAGCAGTCCTAACTATGGCTACACCTTC.

This clonotype was detected a few times. The V call is TRBV20-1, the J call TRBJ2-1; D is undetermined. Germline V gene sequence: CDR1 DFQATT, CDR2 SNEGSKA (reference sequence). The CDR3 covers 10 residues. V was clipped by 5 bases and J by 6 bases, with 5 bases between them. CDR3 region: CSAYTNEQFF. Written as DNA, the CDR3 is TGCAGTGCTTACACCAATGAGCAGTTCTTC.

This clonotype was detected a few times. The chain couples TRBV27 to TRBJ2-7; D gene ambiguous. This CDR3 is built from 15 residues. Deletions cut 5 bases from V and 2 bases from J, with 16 bases between. Germline assignment: CDR1 MNHEY and CDR2 SMNVEV (reference sequence). CDR3 sequence (DNA): TGTGCCAGCAGTCCTTCGGGCAACAGACCCTACGAGCAGTACTTC. It translates to CASSPSGNRPYEQYF.

The rearrangement links TRBV6-5 to TRBJ2-7, with TRBD1 as a possible D gene (6 bases). The germline CDR1 and CDR2 sequences are MNHEY and SVGAGI. V lost 3 bases, J lost 6 bases, and 24 bases lay in between. The CDR3 is 17 amino acids. CDR3 loop: CASSYIAVGARSREQYF. CDR3 DNA: TGTGCCAGCAGTTATATTGCCGTGGGGGCCCGATCACGCGAGCAGTACTTC.

This clonotype occurred a few times. The rearrangement uses TRBV7-9 and TRBJ2-7, with D maybe TRBD1 (6 bases). Germline CDR1 is SEHNR and CDR2 is FQNEAQ (reference sequence). CDR3 size: 15 residues. The ends were cut back, 5 bases at V and 3 bases at J, with 17 bases in the middle. CDR3 region: CASSNRPGHSYEQYF. DNA for the CDR3: TGTGCCAGCAGCAATAGACCGGGACACAGCTACGAGCAGTACTTC.

The chain uses TRBV7-9 and TRBJ1-4; 8 positions agree with TRBD1. The germline V gene has CDR1 SEHNR and CDR2 FQNEAQ (reference sequence). CDR3 size: 15 residues. V lost 5 bases and J lost 6; bases outside the gene matches: 8. CDR3 sequence: CASSPRTGTDEKLFF. The DNA for the CDR3 is TGTGCCAGCAGCCCACGGACAGGGACAGATGAAAAACTGTTTTTT.

This clonotype appeared a few times. The chain couples TRBV10-2 to TRBJ2-1, with TRBD2 as a possible D gene (6 bases). CDR1 is WSHSY, CDR2 SAAADI, per germline. This CDR3 has 17 amino acids. The V end was cut by 3 bases, the J end by 7 bases, with 22 bases between. CDR3 sequence: CASSDPVSGGGFNEQFF. CDR3 in DNA: TGCGCCAGCAGTGATCCGGTTAGCGGCGGAGGATTTAATGAGCAGTTCTTC.

This clonotype was seen a few times. J is TRBJ1-3 and V is TRBV12-3 or TRBV12-4; D is uncertain. The ends were cut back, 2 bases at V and 8 bases at J, with 16 bases in the middle. The CDR3 consists of 15 residues. In DNA, the CDR3 is TGTGCCAGCAGTTTAATCGTCCTAAGGACGGACACCATATATTTT. Its protein product is CASSLIVLRTDTIYF.

This clonotype was counted between two and nine times. The chain is built from TRBV20-1 and TRBJ2-7; D is perhaps TRBD1 or TRBD2 (7 bases each). CDR3 size: 16 residues. Trimming removed 0 bases at V and 7 bases at J, with 22 bases between. Germline values: CDR1 DFQATT, CDR2 SNEGSKA (reference sequence). CDR3 residues: CSARDLTGGPGGEQYF. In DNA form, the CDR3 reads TGCAGTGCTAGAGATCTGACGGGAGGCCCAGGGGGTGAGCAGTACTTC.

V and J are TRBV12-3 or TRBV12-4 and TRBJ2-7; D unclear. V lost 3 bases and J lost 2, with 8 bases in between. The CDR3 length is 13 residues. CDR3 region: CASSFSSTYEQYF. CDR3 DNA: TGTGCCAGCAGTTTTAGCAGTACCTACGAGCAGTACTTC.

The table lists this clonotype with a few counts. The chain couples TRBV12-3 or TRBV12-4 to TRBJ1-1; no reliable D call. The CDR3 is 14 amino acids. V was trimmed by 4 bases and J by 7 bases, leaving 16 bases between them. CDR3 residues: CASSYPGQYYEAFF. In nucleotides, the CDR3 is TGTGCCAGCAGTTACCCCGGCCAGTACTATGAAGCTTTCTTT.

This sequence joins TRBV7-2 and TRBJ2-5; D perhaps matches TRBD2 (5 bases). Germline loops: CDR1 SGHTA, CDR2 FQGNSA. CDR3 length equals 15 residues. V lost 1 base and J lost 4, with 13 bases in between. CDR3 sequence (DNA): TGTGCCAGCAGCTTAGATCGGGGTACGGGAGAGACCCAGTACTTC. Translating gives CASSLDRGTGETQYF.

This clonotype was seen repeatedly, ten times or more. The genes are TRBV28 and TRBJ2-2; D remains ambiguous. From germline, CDR1 is MDHEN and CDR2 SYDVKM. This CDR3 comprises 12 residues. V lost 2 bases and J 8 bases, leaving 6 bases between the germline ends. CDR3 in amino acids: CASSLGLGELFF. The CDR3 DNA reads as TGTGCCAGCAGTTTAGGTTTGGGGGAGCTGTTTTTT.

This clonotype has just a few counts. The CDR3 spells CASSFGGATGNEQFF. The CDR3 coding sequence is TGTGCCAGCAGCTTCGGGGGGGCCACGGGCAATGAGCAGTTCTTC. The V and J genes are TRBV7-9 and TRBJ2-1; 8 bases map to TRBD2. The CDR3 is made up of 15 amino acids. Germline V gene lookup returns CDR1 SEHNR and CDR2 FQNEAQ (reference sequence). V shed 3 bases and J 6 bases; nucleotides not matched to a gene: 7.

The V and J genes are TRBV5-1 and TRBJ1-3; no definite D call. Trimming pared 0 bases from V and 0 bases from J, leaving 13 bases between. CDR3 length: 17 residues. CDR1 SGHRS and CDR2 YFSETQ come from the germline V gene. CDR3 nucleotide sequence: TGCGCCAGCAGCTTGGCCCTTCTGATGCCCTCTGGAAACACCATATATTTT. Residues: CASSLALLMPSGNTIYF.

Worth noting for this clonotype: Compared with germline, one end of the junction differs, possibly owing to a read error. The chain links TRBV12-3 or TRBV12-4 to TRBJ2-1, with TRBD2 as a possible D gene (6 bases). The CDR3 loop spans 15 amino acids. The chain's CDR3 is CASSIAAPTYNEQFF. CDR3 sequence (DNA): TGTGCCAGCAGTATAGCGGCACCCACCTACAATGAGCAGTTCTTC.

The CDR3 region is CASEAQAHTGDGYTF. CDR3 DNA: TGTGCCAGCGAAGCTCAGGCCCATACAGGCGACGGCTACACCTTC. The V call is TRBV7-2, the J call TRBJ1-2; possible D gene TRBD1, 5 bases. The V gene's germline CDR1 is SGHTA and CDR2 FQGNSA. Trimming pared 8 bases from V and 8 bases from J, leaving 24 bases between. This CDR3 comprises 15 residues.

This clonotype turned up a few times. This chain uses TRBV5-1 with TRBJ2-5; D gene unclear. V was trimmed by 2 bases and J by 5 bases, leaving 13 bases between them. The CDR3 runs to 14 residues. Germline V gene lookup returns CDR1 SGHRS and CDR2 YFSETQ. The CDR3 protein is CASSFGSGRETQYF. The CDR3 nucleotides read TGCGCCAGCAGCTTCGGCTCGGGTCGGGAGACCCAGTACTTC.

The table lists this clonotype with a few counts. The V and J genes are TRBV9 and TRBJ1-5, with no clear D. Trimming pared 0 bases from V and 4 bases from J, leaving 5 bases between. This CDR3 is built from 13 residues. Germline assignment: CDR1 SGDLS and CDR2 YYNGEE. The CDR3 bases are TGTGCCAGCAGCGTAGAGGAGAATCAGCCCCAGCATTTT. Translation gives CASSVEENQPQHF.

This clonotype was seen a handful of times. This rearrangement joins TRBV20-1 to TRBJ2-7, with TRBD1 matching over 8 bases. V shed 6 bases and J 0 bases; nucleotides not matched to a gene: 4. Germline CDR1 is DFQATT and CDR2 is SNEGSKA (reference sequence). This CDR3 is 13 amino acids long. CDR3 coding DNA: TGCAGTGCCTGGGACAGGAGCTCCTACGAGCAGTACTTC. It yields the protein CSAWDRSSYEQYF.

V usage is TRBV20-1 and J usage is TRBJ2-7, with 8 bases fitting TRBD2. V shed 3 bases and J 5 bases; nucleotides not matched to a gene: 18. CDR3 length equals 17 residues. Germline CDR1 reads DFQATT; CDR2 reads SNEGSKA (reference sequence). The CDR3 spells CSASRPAGVFEPNEQYF. The CDR3 coding sequence is TGCAGTGCTAGCCGTCCAGCGGGGGTATTCGAGCCTAACGAGCAGTACTTC.

This clonotype occurred a few times. The genes are TRBV5-1 and TRBJ2-3; D ambiguous. This CDR3 spans 16 amino acids. The V end was cut by 0 bases, the J end by 3 bases, with 14 bases between. The germline gives CDR1 SGHRS, CDR2 YFSETQ. CDR3 region: CASSLEDSRETDTQYF. The CDR3 DNA is TGCGCCAGCAGCTTGGAAGACTCCAGAGAGACAGATACGCAGTATTTT.

In its sample, this clonotype was seen a few times. The chain joins TRBV9 to TRBJ2-3; D may correspond to TRBD1 or TRBD2 (6 bases each). V was trimmed by 3 bases and J by 2 bases, leaving 19 bases between them. The CDR3 has 17 amino acids. The germline CDR1 and CDR2 sequences are SGDLS and YYNGEE. The CDR3 is CASSANFGGRLTDTQYF. The CDR3 region has the DNA TGTGCCAGCAGCGCAAACTTTGGGGGGCGACTCACAGATACGCAGTATTTT. The whole variable domain, filled in from reference TRBV9 and TRBJ2-3, reads DSGVTQTPKHLITATGQRVTLRCSPRSGDLSVYWYQQSLDQGLQFLIQYYNGEERAKGNILERFSAQQFPDLHSELNLSSLELGDSALYFCASSANFGGRLTDTQYFGPGTRLTVL.

This clonotype appeared a few times. This chain joins TRBV15 and TRBJ2-1, with D tentatively TRBD2 (5 bases). V lost 5 bases and J 3 bases, leaving 11 bases between the germline ends. The CDR3 is 14 residues long. Per germline, CDR1 LNHNV and CDR2 YYDKDF (reference sequence). The CDR3 here is CATSGSERYNEQFF. CDR3 DNA sequence: TGTGCCACCAGCGGTAGCGAGCGCTACAATGAGCAGTTCTTC.

The genes are TRBV30 and TRBJ2-7, with D tentatively TRBD2 (7 bases). Trimming left V 2 bases short and J 5 bases short, with 19 bases between. CDR3 size: 15 residues. Germline V CDR1 and CDR2: GTSNPN, SVGIG (reference sequence). This CDR3 is CAWSTLEGGLHEQYF. The CDR3 DNA follows: TGTGCCTGGAGTACCCTTGAGGGGGGGCTGCACGAGCAGTACTTC.